The present TCR beta chain was sequenced within a study of Tregs in tolerant kidney transplant recipients. Clones were sequenced by immunoSEQ multiplex PCR, and TCRdb holds only the in-frame ones, with some missing. Among 65,000 or so clones listed, about 89% were seen once. Recipients received nonmyeloablative bone marrow transplants from related graft donors, with transient mixed chimerism. V was cut by 2 bases and J by 0 bases, with 14 bases left in between. This CDR3 is built from 17 residues. The germline V gene has CDR1 MDHEN and CDR2 SYDVKM. The clonotype was recovered from a human patient who received a combined kidney and bone marrow transplant. Some T cells may have originated in the graft donor. Sequencing was performed on CD4+ T cells from blood (PBMCs), taken 6 months after the transplant. The chain is built from TRBV28 and TRBJ1-3, with no clear D. The CDR3 region is CASSLELVPSSGNTIYF. CDR3 DNA: TGTGCCAGCAGTTTAGAGCTGGTCCCCTCCTCTGGAAACACCATATATTTT.